A single sample is the source of the 14 T cell receptor beta chains below, sequenced in a study of T cells in Graves' hyperthyroidism and ophthalmopathy. Researchers took RNA transcripts and amplified the TCR beta CDR3 regions from them. The primer set for the first-round RT-PCR of the TCR CDR3 was HTBI. One entry per CDR3 protein results from TCRdb running MiXCR on the multiplex PCR reads. The profile covers fewer than 850,000 distinct CDR3 sequences, with 17% appearing a single time and 15% to 19% taken by the ten largest. The sequencing input was blood. The source of these receptors is a man between 50 and 59 years old with Graves' hyperthyroidism.

This clonotype was counted ten times or more. The genes are TRBV2 and TRBJ1-5; D gene ambiguous. The CDR3 totals 11 residues. Trimming stripped 5 bases from V and 9 bases from J, with 8 bases between. Germline V lookup: CDR1 SNHLY, CDR2 FYNNEI. The CDR3 DNA reads TGTGCCAGCAGTTCCCCGGGGCCCCAGCATTTT. Its protein product is CASSSPGPQHF.

This clonotype came up a few times. A read error is possible here, since a much larger clone lies one base away. The chain links TRBV6-1 to TRBJ2-7; TRBD1 might be the D (6 bases). Germline V gene data show CDR1 as MNHNS and CDR2 as SASEGT. The CDR3 sequence is 13 residues long. The V and J ends lost 6 bases and 2 bases respectively, with 11 bases between them. CDR3 region: CASRSGQTYEQYF. CDR3 sequence (DNA): TGTGCCAGCAGGTCCGGACAGACCTACGAGCAGTACTTC.

This clonotype has a count of ten or more. The chain uses TRBV30 and TRBJ1-1; no clear D. The CDR3 sequence is 13 residues long. Germline lookup yields CDR1 GTSNPN and CDR2 SVGIG (reference sequence). V gave up 6 bases and J gave up 8 bases, with 19 bases separating them. The CDR3 DNA reads as TGTGCCTGTCCAAAGCCCCTATCGGGGGAAGCTTTCTTT. This codes for CACPKPLSGEAFF.

This chain joins TRBV7-9 and TRBJ1-4; TRBD1 agrees at 9 bases. The CDR3 length is 15 residues. Germline V gives CDR1 SEHNR, CDR2 FQNEAQ (reference sequence). J gave up 8 bases and V 2 bases, and 6 bases lay outside the gene matches. The CDR3 loop is CASSLTGTGQEKLFF. The CDR3 DNA sequence: TGTGCCAGCAGCTTAACCGGGACAGGGCAGGAAAAACTGTTTTTT.

This clonotype was observed a handful of times. The chain carries TRBV4-2 and TRBJ1-6; 9 bases line up with TRBD1. This CDR3 has 17 residues. Per germline, CDR1 LGHNA and CDR2 YNFKEQ. Unmatched junction bases numbered 12, after V lost 3 bases and J lost 9 bases. Here the CDR3 DNA reads TGTGCCAGCAGCCAGGAGCTCACAGGGGGCGCGGGTTCACCCCTCCACTTT. Translating it yields CASSQELTGGAGSPLHF.

V gene TRBV30 combines with J gene TRBJ2-1; unclear D gene. The germline gives CDR1 GTSNPN, CDR2 SVGIG (reference sequence). The length of the CDR3 is 11 residues. V lost 3 bases to trimming and J lost 4 bases, with 4 bases between them. The CDR3, as DNA: TGTGCCTGGAGGGCTTACAATGAGCAGTTCTTC. Translation gives CAWRAYNEQFF.

This clonotype has ten or more counts. The rearrangement uses TRBV12-3 or TRBV12-4 and TRBJ2-2; TRBD1 matches at 8 bases. The trim removed 6 bases at V and 3 bases at J, leaving 9 bases unmatched. There are 16 residues in the CDR3. The CDR3 is CASRPGQVLDTGELFF. CDR3 bases: TGTGCCAGCAGGCCGGGACAGGTACTGGACACCGGGGAGCTGTTTTTT.

The sample holds a few counts of this clonotype. V and J are TRBV10-3 and TRBJ2-7, with 9 bases fitting TRBD1. The V and J ends lost 6 bases and 5 bases, in that order; junction bases with no gene match: 11. This CDR3 has 15 residues. Germline loops: CDR1 ENHRY, CDR2 SYGVKD. CDR3 residues: CAIRNPGTGTNEQYF. The CDR3 bases are TGTGCCATCAGGAATCCCGGGACAGGGACGAACGAGCAGTACTTC.

Ten or more counts support this clonotype. The chain has TRBV7-2 and TRBJ2-3, with D unclear. Germline V gives CDR1 SGHTA, CDR2 FQGNSA. V was trimmed by 3 bases and J by 6 bases, leaving 7 bases between them. The CDR3 consists of 12 residues. CDR3: CASSFLSDTQYF. For the CDR3, the DNA is TGTGCCAGCAGCTTTCTTTCGGATACGCAGTATTTT. Full variable domain (missing parts from reference TRBV7-2 and TRBJ2-3): GAGVSQSPSNKVTEKGKDVELRCDPISGHTALYWYRQSLGQGLEFLIYFQGNSAPDKSGLPSDRFSAERTGGSVSTLTIQRTQQEDSAVYLCASSFLSDTQYFGPGTRLTVL.

This clonotype was detected only a few times. This sequence joins TRBV18 and TRBJ2-1; 8 bases map to TRBD1. Germline assignment: CDR1 KGHSH and CDR2 LQKENI. V dropped 3 bases and J dropped 8; count of bases not matched to a gene: 3. The CDR3 has 13 residues. The CDR3 loop is CASSPGTGYEQFF. CDR3 in DNA: TGTGCCAGCTCACCCGGGACAGGCTATGAGCAGTTCTTC.

The sample holds many counts of this clonotype. CDR3 nucleotide sequence: TGTGCCAGCAGTTTATCGTCCGCGGGTTTTGGGACCCAGTACTTC. Amino acid sequence: CASSLSSAGFGTQYF. The rearrangement uses TRBV28 and TRBJ2-5; D might be TRBD2 (5 bases). The germline gives CDR1 MDHEN, CDR2 SYDVKM. Trimming pared 1 base from V and 7 bases from J, leaving 16 bases between. This CDR3 has 15 amino acids.

This clonotype was counted at least ten times. The rearrangement links TRBV19 to TRBJ1-2; D possibly corresponds to TRBD1 (5 bases). Trimming shortened V by 3 bases and J by 4 bases, and 12 bases separated the two germline ends. The CDR3 is 14 amino acids. Germline V gene lookup returns CDR1 LNHDA and CDR2 SQIVND (reference sequence). CDR3 sequence: CASSIEGHLYGYTF. The CDR3 nucleotides read TGTGCCAGTAGTATCGAGGGGCACCTCTATGGCTACACCTTC. Full variable domain (rest looked up from reference TRBV19 and TRBJ1-2): DGGITQSPKYLFRKEGQNVTLSCEQNLNHDAMYWYRQDPGQGLRLIYYSQIVNDFQKGDIAEGYSVSREKKESFPLTVTSAQKNPTAFYLCASSIEGHLYGYTFGSGTRLTVV.

The chain carries TRBV12-3 or TRBV12-4 and TRBJ2-5, with 8 bases aligning to TRBD2. V gave up 3 bases and J gave up 3 bases; unmatched junction bases: 6. The CDR3 totals 15 residues. The CDR3 here is CASSFASGYKETQYF. CDR3 nucleotide sequence: TGTGCCAGCAGTTTTGCTAGCGGGTATAAAGAGACCCAGTACTTC.

This clonotype was counted a few times. The DNA of the CDR3 is TGTGCCAGCAGTCACCGGGCCTTACAAGAGACCCAGTACTTC. This encodes CASSHRALQETQYF. V usage is TRBV5-8 and J usage is TRBJ2-5; no definite D call. This CDR3 comprises 14 residues. CDR1 and CDR2 from the germline V gene are SGHTS and YDEGEE. Trimming left V 5 bases short and J 2 bases short, with 13 bases between.